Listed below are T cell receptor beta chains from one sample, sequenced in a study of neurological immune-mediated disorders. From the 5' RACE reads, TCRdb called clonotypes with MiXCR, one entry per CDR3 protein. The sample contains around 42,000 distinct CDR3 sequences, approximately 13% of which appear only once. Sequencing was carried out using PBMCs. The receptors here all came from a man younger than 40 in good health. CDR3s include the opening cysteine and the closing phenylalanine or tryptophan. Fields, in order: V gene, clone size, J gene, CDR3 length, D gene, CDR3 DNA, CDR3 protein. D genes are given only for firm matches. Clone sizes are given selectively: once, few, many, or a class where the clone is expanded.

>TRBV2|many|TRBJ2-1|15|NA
TGTGCCAGCAGTGAGGAGGGGCAAGGCTACAATGAGCAGTTCTTC
CASSEEGQGYNEQFF
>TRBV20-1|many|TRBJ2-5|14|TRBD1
TGCAGTGCAGCGGACAGGGGACGCCAAGAGACCCAGTACTTC
CSAADRGRQETQYF
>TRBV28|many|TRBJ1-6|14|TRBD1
TGTGCCAGCAGTACGACAGGGAATAATTCACCCCTCCACTTT
CASSTTGNNSPLHF
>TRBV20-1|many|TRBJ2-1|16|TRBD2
TGCAGTGCTAGAGATTGGGGGACTAGCGTCTGGAATGAGCAGTTCTTC
CSARDWGTSVWNEQFF
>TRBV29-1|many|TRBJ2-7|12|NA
TGCAGCGTTCTGGGTTTTGTGAAAGAGCAGTACTTC
CSVLGFVKEQYF
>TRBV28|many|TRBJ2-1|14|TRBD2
TGTGCCAGCAGTTTATATGGGAGCGGGAGTGAGCAGTTCTTC
CASSLYGSGSEQFF
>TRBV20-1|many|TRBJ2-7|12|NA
TGCAGTGGGTCAGGGAGCTCCTACGAGCAGTACTTC
CSGSGSSYEQYF
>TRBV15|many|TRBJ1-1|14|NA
TGTGCCACCAGCAGAGAACGGACAGTTTCTGAAGCTTTCTTT
CATSRERTVSEAFF
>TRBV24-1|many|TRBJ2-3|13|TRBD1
TGTGCCACCAGTGATCTGGGACAGGGGTCAAAGTATTTT
CATSDLGQGSKYF
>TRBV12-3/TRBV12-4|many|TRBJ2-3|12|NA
TGTGCCAGCAGGGGGTTGGGGGATACGCAGTATTTT
CASRGLGDTQYF
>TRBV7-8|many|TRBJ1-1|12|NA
TGTGCCAGCAGCCGCAATTCGGTTGAAGCTTTCTTT
CASSRNSVEAFF
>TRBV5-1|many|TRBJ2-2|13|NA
TGCGCCAGCAGCACTAGGAACACCGGGGAGCTGTTTTTT
CASSTRNTGELFF
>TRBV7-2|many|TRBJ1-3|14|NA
TGTGCCAGCAGCTTAACGGGGGGTGGAAACACCATATATTTT
CASSLTGGGNTIYF
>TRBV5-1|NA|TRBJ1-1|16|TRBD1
TGCGCCAGCAGCTTGGATACTGCAGGGGGGAGCACTGAAGCTTTCTTT
CASSLDTAGGSTEAFF
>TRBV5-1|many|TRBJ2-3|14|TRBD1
TGCGCCAGCAGGACAGGGGGCGAAACAGATACGCAGTATTTT
CASRTGGETDTQYF
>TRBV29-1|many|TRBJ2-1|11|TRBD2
TGCAGCGGGCGGGGGGGGAATGAGCAGTTCTTC
CSGRGGNEQFF
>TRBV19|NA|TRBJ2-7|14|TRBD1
TGTGCCACATCAGAATACAGGGGCTCCTACGAGCAGTACTTC
CATSEYRGSYEQYF
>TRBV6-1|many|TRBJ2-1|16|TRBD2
TGTGCCAGCGGAGGGCTCCTAGCGGGAGTCTACAATGAGCAGTTCTTC
CASGGLLAGVYNEQFF
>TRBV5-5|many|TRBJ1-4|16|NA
TGTGCCAGCAGCTCCCGGTTGGGAGAAACTAATGAAAAACTGTTTTTT
CASSSRLGETNEKLFF
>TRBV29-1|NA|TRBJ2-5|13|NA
TGCAGCGTTGATTGGTACTCCTCAGGGACCCAGTACTTC
CSVDWYSSGTQYF
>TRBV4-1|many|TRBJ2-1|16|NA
TGCGCCAGCAGCCAAGGGCAGGGGCGCGCCTACAATGAGCAGTTCTTC
CASSQGQGRAYNEQFF
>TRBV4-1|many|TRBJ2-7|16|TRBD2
TGCGCCAGCAGCCAAGTACGACTAGCGGGATTCTACGAGCAGTACTTC
CASSQVRLAGFYEQYF
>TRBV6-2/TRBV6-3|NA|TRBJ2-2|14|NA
TGTGCCAGCAGCCCGGGCCGGATGACCCGGGAGCTGTTTTTT
CASSPGRMTRELFF
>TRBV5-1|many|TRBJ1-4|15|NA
TGCGCCAGCAGCTTTGGACAGCCACCTAATGAAAAACTGTTTTTT
CASSFGQPPNEKLFF
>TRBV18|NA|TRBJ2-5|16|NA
TGTGCCAGCTCACCACCGGATTCGGGTTGGCAAGAGACCCAGTACTTC
CASSPPDSGWQETQYF
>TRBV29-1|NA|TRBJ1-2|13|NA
TGCAGCGTTGAAGAGAGAACTAACTATGGCTACACCTTC
CSVEERTNYGYTF
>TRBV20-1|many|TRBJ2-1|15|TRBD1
TGCAGTGCGAAAGCCGGGACAGGGTTTGAAAATGAGCAGTTCTTC
CSAKAGTGFENEQFF
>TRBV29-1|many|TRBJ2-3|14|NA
TGCAGCTCCGATGGGCCAGGGGGAGGCGATACGCAGTATTTT
CSSDGPGGGDTQYF
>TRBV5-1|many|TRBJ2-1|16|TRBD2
TGCGCCAGCAGCCCAGAACTAGCGGGGTTATACAATGAGCAGTTCTTC
CASSPELAGLYNEQFF
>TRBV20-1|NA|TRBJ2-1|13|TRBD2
TGCAGTGCTTCGGGACTAGCGTCTAATGAGCAGTTCTTC
CSASGLASNEQFF
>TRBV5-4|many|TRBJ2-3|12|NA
TGTGCCAGCAGCTCGACCACAGATACGCAGTATTTT
CASSSTTDTQYF
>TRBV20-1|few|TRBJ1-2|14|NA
TGCAGTGCCCCTCACACGACAGCGAACTATGGCTACACCTTC
CSAPHTTANYGYTF
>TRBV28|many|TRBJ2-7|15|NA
TGTGCCAGCAGTCTCTCCGGGACGGAGTCCTACGAGCAGTACTTC
CASSLSGTESYEQYF
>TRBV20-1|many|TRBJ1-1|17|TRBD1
TGCAGTGCTAGGGCTATGACGGGACAGAAAGTTTTCACTGAAGCTTTCTTT
CSARAMTGQKVFTEAFF
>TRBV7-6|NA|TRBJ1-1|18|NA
TGTGCCAGCAGCCCAATAGCGGGAGTCGGGACACCTAACACTGAAGCTTTCTTT
CASSPIAGVGTPNTEAFF
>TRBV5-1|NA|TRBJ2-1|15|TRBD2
TGCGCCAGCAGCTTGCTTGCGGGAGGGCCCGATGAGCAGTTCTTC
CASSLLAGGPDEQFF